This is a list of T cell receptor beta chains from one sample in a study of blood T cell repertoires in COVID-19. TCRdb keeps only in-frame clones here, not all; method: immunoSEQ multiplex PCR. The sample holds about 200,000 clones, over 70% seen once. The sample consisted of peripheral blood. These TCRs come from an elderly woman with acute or convalescent COVID-19. The CDR3 runs from the conserved cysteine through the conserved F or W. A D gene is named only where the DNA matches it firmly. The listing skips clone size in some rows; elsewhere it reads once, few, many or a size class.

clone_size j_call v_call d_call cdr3_nt cdr3_aa
- TRBJ2-7 TRBV2 TRBD1 TGTGCCAGCAGTCCAACGTCTGGGAGACAGGGGCTGGGGTGGCAGTACTTC CASSPTSGRQGLGWQYF
- TRBJ1-2 TRBV19 TRBD1 TGTGCCAGTAGTATCCTCACGGACAGGGCAAACTATGGCTACACCTTC CASSILTDRANYGYTF
few TRBJ2-1 TRBV3-1/TRBV3-2 TRBD2 TGTGCCAGCAGCCATTCTAGCGGGAATTACAATGAGCAGTTCTTC CASSHSSGNYNEQFF
- TRBJ2-3 TRBV7-9 - TGTGCCAGCAGCTTAATCAGAGGACTCAGCACAGATACGCAGTATTTT CASSLIRGLSTDTQYF
few TRBJ1-6 TRBV5-1 TRBD1 TGCGCCAGCAGCAACTTACCGGGACAGGGGGCTTCTAATTCACCCCTCCACTTT CASSNLPGQGASNSPLHF
- TRBJ2-1 TRBV3-1/TRBV3-2 - TGTGCCAGCAGCCAAGCGATATGGAGAAAAACCTACAATGAGCAGTTCTTC CASSQAIWRKTYNEQFF
- TRBJ2-5 TRBV7-9 TRBD2 TGTGCCAGCAGCTTCACTAGCGGAGCGGAGACCCAGTACTTC CASSFTSGAETQYF
- TRBJ1-1 TRBV7-9 TRBD1 TGTGCCAGCAGCTTAACCTCGACAGGGTGGAACACTGAAGCTTTCTTT CASSLTSTGWNTEAFF
- TRBJ2-4 TRBV6-4 - TGTGCCAGCAGTGACCCCCGATCTCCCCTAGCAGTCCTAGCCAAAAACATTCAGTACTTC CASSDPRSPLAVLAKNIQYF
- TRBJ1-1 TRBV5-1 TRBD1 TGCGCCAGCAGCGAGGGACAGGCATCAGACACTGAAGCTTTCTTT CASSEGQASDTEAFF
- TRBJ1-1 TRBV5-4 - TGTGCCAGCAGCTTGAAGGAGGCCCCTAACACTGAAGCTTTCTTT CASSLKEAPNTEAFF
- TRBJ2-1 TRBV6-5 TRBD2 TGTGCCAGCAGTTCCCCCGGAGGGACTAGCCTCAATGAGCAGTTCTTC CASSSPGGTSLNEQFF
- TRBJ1-5 TRBV6-1 - TGTGCCAGCAGTGATAGGGGGAAAAGCAATCAGCCCCAGCATTTT CASSDRGKSNQPQHF
few TRBJ2-1 TRBV4-2 TRBD2 TGTGCCAGCAACGACCCGGGAGGGCCGAGTGAGCAGTTCTTC CASNDPGGPSEQFF
- TRBJ2-5 TRBV12-3/TRBV12-4 - TGTGCCAGCGATACTAGCCTCCAAGAGACCCAGTACTTC CASDTSLQETQYF
- TRBJ2-1 TRBV3-1/TRBV3-2 - TGTGCCAGCAGCCCCAGAGCCCAAGCGTACAATGAGCAGTTCTTC CASSPRAQAYNEQFF
- TRBJ1-4 TRBV10-1 - TGCGCCAGCAGTGAGAGCCACAGGGCTGCTAATGAAAAACTGTTTTTT CASSESHRAANEKLFF
- TRBJ1-5 TRBV2 TRBD1 TGTGCCAGCAGTGGGGGGACAGGGGGCAGACAGCCCCAGCATTTT CASSGGTGGRQPQHF
- TRBJ2-1 TRBV9 TRBD2 TGTGCCAGCAGCGTAGCGGGGGGTTCCTGGGGCGATGAGCAGTTCTTC CASSVAGGSWGDEQFF
- TRBJ2-3 TRBV5-4 - TGTGCCAGCAGCTTGGACAGGGCGGTAGGAGATACGCAGTATTTT CASSLDRAVGDTQYF
- TRBJ2-1 TRBV2 - TGTGCCAGCAGTGCGAGGCCTGTGAGCGGCGTCTCCTACAATGAGCAGTTCTTC CASSARPVSGVSYNEQFF
- TRBJ1-5 TRBV19 TRBD1 TGTGCCAGTAGTATTCTGACAGGGCCCTGGGGGCCCCAGCATTTT CASSILTGPWGPQHF
- TRBJ2-1 TRBV3-1/TRBV3-2 - TGTGCCAGCAGCCAAGTACTGAACTCCTACAATGAGCAGTTCTTC CASSQVLNSYNEQFF
- TRBJ2-5 TRBV18 TRBD1 TGTGCCAGCTCACCGTCCGGGACAGTAGGGGGGACCCAGTACTTC CASSPSGTVGGTQYF
few TRBJ2-1 TRBV5-4 TRBD2 TGTGCCAGCAGCTTGGGGAGTAGCGGGAGCCCCAATGAGCAGTTCTTC CASSLGSSGSPNEQFF
- TRBJ1-2 TRBV19 TRBD1 TGTGCCAGTAGTACCACAGGGGATGATGGCTACACCTTC CASSTTGDDGYTF
- TRBJ2-7 TRBV2 TRBD1 TGTGCCAGCAGAGCGACCGGGACAGGATCCGAGCAGTACTTC CASRATGTGSEQYF
- TRBJ2-1 TRBV10-3 TRBD2 TGTGCCATCAGTGTAGCGGGAGGCCAGGGTGGTGAGCAGTTCTTC CAISVAGGQGGEQFF
once TRBJ2-1 TRBV5-8 - TGTGCCAGCAGCCCTCGAACTGCAAGCTCCTACAATGAGCAGTTCTTC CASSPRTASSYNEQFF
- TRBJ2-1 TRBV5-1 TRBD2 TGCGCCAGCAGCTTACTAGCGGCTACCTCCTACAATGAGCAGTTCTTC CASSLLAATSYNEQFF
- TRBJ1-4 TRBV28 - TGTGCCAGCAGTTACAGGGCGGGTGAAAAACTGTTTTTT CASSYRAGEKLFF
few TRBJ1-3 TRBV18 - TGTGCCAGCTCACCAACGGACAGCTTAGGAAACACCATATATTTT CASSPTDSLGNTIYF
- TRBJ2-2 TRBV7-8 - TGTGCCAGCAGCTTAGTTATGTCCCTCCTCGGGGAGCTGTTTTTT CASSLVMSLLGELFF
- TRBJ2-2 TRBV9 TRBD1 TGTGCCAGCAGCGTAGCCCAGGGGGCGACTGGGGAGCTGTTTTTT CASSVAQGATGELFF
- TRBJ2-1 TRBV4-1 TRBD2 TGCGCCAGCAGCCGACAAACTAGCGGGATCCCGGATGAGCAGTTCTTC CASSRQTSGIPDEQFF
once TRBJ1-1 TRBV29-1 - TGCAGCGTTGAAGAACAGGGGAACACTGAAGCTTTCTTT CSVEEQGNTEAFF
- TRBJ2-7 TRBV27 TRBD2 TGTGCCAGCAGTTTAAGTAGGTCGGCTAGCGGGAGAGGAGAGCAGTACTTC CASSLSRSASGRGEQYF
- TRBJ1-4 TRBV5-1 TRBD1 TGCGCCAGCAGCCCACAGGGGGTCGGGGAAAAACTGTTTTTT CASSPQGVGEKLFF
- TRBJ1-1 TRBV5-6 - TGTGCCAGCAGCTTGTACGCGGCCCAGAACACTGAAGCTTTCTTT CASSLYAAQNTEAFF
- TRBJ1-2 TRBV7-8 - TGTGCCAGCAGCTTAGCGGGCAGAAACGATGGCTACACCTTC CASSLAGRNDGYTF
- TRBJ2-7 TRBV28 TRBD2 TGTGCCAGCCGGGTCCGGCTAGCGGGGTTTGGGCAGTACTTC CASRVRLAGFGQYF
- TRBJ1-5 TRBV10-3 - TGTGCCATCAGTCCCACAGGGAACAATCAGCCCCAGCATTTT CAISPTGNNQPQHF
once TRBJ2-3 TRBV7-9 - TGTGCCAGCAGCCTGGGACAATCGTCCTCCACAGATACGCAGTATTTT CASSLGQSSSTDTQYF
- TRBJ2-1 TRBV4-2 TRBD2 TGTGCCAGCAGCCAAGAGGAGACTAGCGGGAGTGTAGGTGAGCAGTTCTTC CASSQEETSGSVGEQFF
- TRBJ2-3 TRBV5-1 - TGCGCCAGCAGCCTAAACCCCCCGGCAGATACGCAGTATTTT CASSLNPPADTQYF
- TRBJ2-7 TRBV4-2 - TGTGCCAGCAGCCAAGCGACGGGGAGCTCCTACGAGCAGTACTTC CASSQATGSSYEQYF
- TRBJ2-1 TRBV9 TRBD1 TGTGCCAGCAGCCTACTTACAGGGGGCAATGAGCAGTTCTTC CASSLLTGGNEQFF
- TRBJ1-1 TRBV6-5 - TGTGCCAGCAGATCCTCATTGACAGTGAACACTGAAGCTTTCTTT CASRSSLTVNTEAFF
- TRBJ2-1 TRBV2 TRBD1 TGTGCCAGCAGCCGGACAGGGGGCAGGGATGAGCAGTTCTTC CASSRTGGRDEQFF
- TRBJ1-2 TRBV7-9 - TGTGCCAGCAGCTTTATGCGAGATGGCTACACCTTC CASSFMRDGYTF